This T cell receptor beta chain was found in a study of neurological immune-mediated disorders. Germline-derived CDR1 and CDR2 are SGHVS and FQNEAQ. There are 17 residues in the CDR3. V lost 1 base and J 3 bases, leaving 13 bases between the germline ends. This clonotype was seen at least ten times. Its antigen is unknown. Overall study findings and caveats: Private repertoires in all groups were suggested, as expanded clones shared no CDR3 amino acid sequences across subjects.

cDNA was made by 5'RACE with 10-nucleotide random UMIs. TCRdb analysed the 5' RACE reads with MiXCR anew, one entry per CDR3 protein. The sample carries some 55,000 distinct CDR3 sequences, 7% to 10% recorded once. The time point was: longitudinal time-point 3. Sequencing was carried out using PBMCs. The chain employs TRBV7-8 and TRBJ1-6; no clear D gene. The clonotype originates from a woman in her 40s in good health. The CDR3 DNA reads as TGTGCCAGCAGCTTAGAAACTGGGAACCTCTATAATTCACCCCTCCACTTT. Translated, it gives CASSLETGNLYNSPLHF.